The source of this TCR beta chain is a study of regulatory T cells in long-lasting Graves disease. This sample's time point: persistent/refractory GD, antithyroid drugs over 5 years with positive TRAb. Extracted PBMC RNA gave rise to the TCR library. Concerning this clonotype: Its antigen is still unknown.

This CDR3 comprises 15 residues. Per germline, CDR1 MGHRA and CDR2 YSYEKL. Unmatched junction bases numbered 6, after V lost 0 bases and J lost 7 bases. According to the study, TCR beta libraries were built with iRepertoire HTBI primers and CDR3-region Arm-PCR. TCRdb independently ran MiXCR on the multiplex PCR reads; one entry per CDR3 protein. The table records about 290,000 distinct CDR3 sequences, 22% of them present only once. Study findings and constraints: Persistent patients shared more public clonotypes (roughly 2,800) than new patients (approximately 1,000). The small sample size may have reduced accuracy. TCR diversity was lower in persistent Graves' patients than in newly diagnosed ones. The work looked only at peripheral blood and did not look at thyroid tissue.

The rearrangement uses TRBV4-1 and TRBJ2-1, with TRBD1 identical over 7 bases. This TCR was sampled from a female donor with Graves disease. Here the sequenced sample was peripheral blood mononuclear cells (PBMCs), taken when the disease was refractory, from a patient treated with antithyroid drugs. CDR3: CASSQDRGQDNEQFF. The CDR3, as DNA: TGCGCCAGCAGCCAAGATAGAGGACAGGATAATGAGCAGTTCTTC.